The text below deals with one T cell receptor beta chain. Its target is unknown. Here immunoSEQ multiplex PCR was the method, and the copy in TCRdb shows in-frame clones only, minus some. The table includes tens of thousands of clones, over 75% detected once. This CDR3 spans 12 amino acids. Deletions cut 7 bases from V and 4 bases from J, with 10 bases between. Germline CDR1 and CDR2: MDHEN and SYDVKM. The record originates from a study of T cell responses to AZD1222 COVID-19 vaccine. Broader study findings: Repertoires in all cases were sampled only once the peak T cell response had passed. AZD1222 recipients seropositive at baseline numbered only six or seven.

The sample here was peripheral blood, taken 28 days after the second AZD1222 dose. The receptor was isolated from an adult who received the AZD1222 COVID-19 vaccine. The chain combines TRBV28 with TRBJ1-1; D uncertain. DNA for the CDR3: TGTGCCAGCAATCTCGGGGTCACTGAAGCTTTCTTT. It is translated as CASNLGVTEAFF.